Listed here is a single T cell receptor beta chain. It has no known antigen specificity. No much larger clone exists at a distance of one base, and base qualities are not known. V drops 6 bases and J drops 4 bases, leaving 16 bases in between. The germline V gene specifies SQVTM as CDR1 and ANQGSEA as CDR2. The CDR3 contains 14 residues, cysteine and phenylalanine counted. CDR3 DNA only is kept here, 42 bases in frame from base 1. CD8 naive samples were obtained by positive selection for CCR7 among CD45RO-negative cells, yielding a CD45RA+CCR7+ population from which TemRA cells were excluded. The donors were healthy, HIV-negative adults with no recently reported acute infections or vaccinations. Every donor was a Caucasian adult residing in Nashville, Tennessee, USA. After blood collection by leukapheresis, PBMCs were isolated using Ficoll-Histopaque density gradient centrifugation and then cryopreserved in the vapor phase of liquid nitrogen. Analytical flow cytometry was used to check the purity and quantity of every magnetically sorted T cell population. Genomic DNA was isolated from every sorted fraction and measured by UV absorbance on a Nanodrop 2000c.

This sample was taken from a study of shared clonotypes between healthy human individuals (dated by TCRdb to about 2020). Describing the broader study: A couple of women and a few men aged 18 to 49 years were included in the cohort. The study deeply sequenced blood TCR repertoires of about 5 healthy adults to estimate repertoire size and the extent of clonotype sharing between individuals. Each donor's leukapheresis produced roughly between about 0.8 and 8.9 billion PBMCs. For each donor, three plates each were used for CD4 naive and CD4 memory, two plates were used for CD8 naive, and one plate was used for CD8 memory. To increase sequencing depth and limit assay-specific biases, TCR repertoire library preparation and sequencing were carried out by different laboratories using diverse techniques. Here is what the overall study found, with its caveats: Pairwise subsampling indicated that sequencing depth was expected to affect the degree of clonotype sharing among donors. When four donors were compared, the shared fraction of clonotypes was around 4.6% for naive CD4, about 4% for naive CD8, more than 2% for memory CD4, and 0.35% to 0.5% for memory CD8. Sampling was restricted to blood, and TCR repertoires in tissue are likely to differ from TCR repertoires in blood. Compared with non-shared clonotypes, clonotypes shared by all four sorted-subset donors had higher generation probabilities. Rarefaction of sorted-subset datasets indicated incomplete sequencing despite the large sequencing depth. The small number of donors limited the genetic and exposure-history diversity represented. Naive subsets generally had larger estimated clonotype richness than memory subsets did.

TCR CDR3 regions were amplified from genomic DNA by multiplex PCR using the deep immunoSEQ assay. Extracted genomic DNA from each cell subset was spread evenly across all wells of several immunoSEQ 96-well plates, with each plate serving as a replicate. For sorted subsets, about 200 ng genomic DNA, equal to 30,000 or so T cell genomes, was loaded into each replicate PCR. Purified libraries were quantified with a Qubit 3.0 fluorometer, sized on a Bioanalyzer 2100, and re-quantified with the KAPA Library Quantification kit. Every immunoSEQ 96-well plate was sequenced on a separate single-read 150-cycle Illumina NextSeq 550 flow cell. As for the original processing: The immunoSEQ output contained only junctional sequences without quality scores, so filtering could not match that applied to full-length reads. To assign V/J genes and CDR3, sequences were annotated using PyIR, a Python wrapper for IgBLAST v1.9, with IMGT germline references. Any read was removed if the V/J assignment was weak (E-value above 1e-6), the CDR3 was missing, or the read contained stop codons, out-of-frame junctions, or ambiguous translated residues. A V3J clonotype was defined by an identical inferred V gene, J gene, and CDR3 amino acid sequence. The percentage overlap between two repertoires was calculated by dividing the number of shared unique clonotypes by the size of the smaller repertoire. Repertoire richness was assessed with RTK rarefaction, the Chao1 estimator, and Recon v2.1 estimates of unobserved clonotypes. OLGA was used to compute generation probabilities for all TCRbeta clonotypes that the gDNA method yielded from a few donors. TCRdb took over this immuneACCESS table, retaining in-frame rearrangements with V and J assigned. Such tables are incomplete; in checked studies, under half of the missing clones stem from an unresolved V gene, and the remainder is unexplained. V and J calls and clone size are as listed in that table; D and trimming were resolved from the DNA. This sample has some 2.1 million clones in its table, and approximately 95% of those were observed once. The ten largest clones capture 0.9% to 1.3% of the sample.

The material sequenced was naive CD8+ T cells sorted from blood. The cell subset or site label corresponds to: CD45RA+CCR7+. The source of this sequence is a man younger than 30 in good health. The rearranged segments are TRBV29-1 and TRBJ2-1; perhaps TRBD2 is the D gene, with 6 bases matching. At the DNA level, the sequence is TGCAGCGTCGGGGTTAGCGGAACTTACAATGAGCAGTTCTTC. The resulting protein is CSVGVSGTYNEQFF.